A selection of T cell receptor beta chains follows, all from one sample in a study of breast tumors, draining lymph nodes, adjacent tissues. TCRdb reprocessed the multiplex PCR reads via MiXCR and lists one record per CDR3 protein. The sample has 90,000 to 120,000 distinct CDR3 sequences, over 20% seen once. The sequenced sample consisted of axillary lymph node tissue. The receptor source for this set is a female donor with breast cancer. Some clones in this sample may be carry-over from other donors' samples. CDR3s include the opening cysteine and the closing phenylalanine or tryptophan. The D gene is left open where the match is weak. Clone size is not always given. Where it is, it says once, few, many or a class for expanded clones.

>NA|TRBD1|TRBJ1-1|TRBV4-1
CASSSGGTEASF
TGCGCCAGCAGCTCAGGGGGCACTGAAGCTTCCTTT
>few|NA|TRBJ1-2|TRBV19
CARSKSGVPRYGYTF
TGTGCCAGATCTAAAAGTGGGGTCCCCCGCTATGGCTACACCTTC
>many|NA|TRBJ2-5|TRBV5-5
CASSLGGMGTQYF
TGTGCCAGCAGCTTGGGAGGGATGGGGACCCAGTACTTC
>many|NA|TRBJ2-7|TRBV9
CASSVRGGGDSYEQYF
TGTGCCAGCAGCGTCAGGGGTGGGGGGGACTCCTACGAGCAGTACTTC
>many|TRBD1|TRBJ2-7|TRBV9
CASSTRGDRGPLEQYF
TGTGCCAGCAGTACCCGTGGGGACAGGGGACCTCTCGAGCAGTACTTC
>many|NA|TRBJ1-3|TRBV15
CATSRGGASSGNTIYF
TGTGCCACCAGCAGAGGTGGGGCTTCCTCTGGAAACACCATATATTTT
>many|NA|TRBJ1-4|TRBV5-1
CASTVGALSEKLFF
TGCGCCAGCACGGTCGGGGCCCTTAGTGAAAAACTGTTTTTT
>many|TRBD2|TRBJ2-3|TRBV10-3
CAISQGGLAGETSTDTQYF
TGTGCCATCAGTCAGGGGGGACTAGCGGGAGAGACTAGCACAGATACGCAGTATTTT
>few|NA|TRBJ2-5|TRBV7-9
CASTKEGRASETQYF
TGTGCCAGTACCAAAGAGGGCAGGGCCTCCGAGACCCAGTACTTC
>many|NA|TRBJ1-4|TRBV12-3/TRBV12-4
CASSANEKLFF
TGTGCCAGCAGCGCTAATGAAAAACTGTTTTTT
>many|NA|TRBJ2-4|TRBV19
CASSPLAKNIQYF
TGTGCCAGTAGTCCACTAGCCAAAAACATTCAGTACTTC